One T cell receptor beta chain is described in this entry. Its antigen remains unknown. Via 5' RACE with UMI labels, TRB cDNA libraries were prepared. Using the 5' RACE reads, TCRdb records one entry per CDR3 protein without DNA. In all, the sample yields 120,000 to 150,000 distinct CDR3 sequences. The data are from a study of CXCR3-negative and CXCR3-positive naive CD8 T cells. Study findings and constraints: Naive CXCR3-positive cells had TRB CDR3s more hydrophobic than those of CXCR3-negative naive cells.

Germline V gene data show CDR1 as SGHRS and CDR2 as YFSETQ. The CDR3 is made up of 15 amino acids. The sample was naive CXCR3+ CD8+ T cells from blood. Subset meaning: CD45RO-CCR7+CD27+CD95- naive CD8+ T cells expressing CXCR3 (TNR3+). V usage is TRBV5-1 and J usage is TRBJ1-6. This sequence originates from a human donor in good health. Some clones in this sample may be carry-over from other donors' samples. The CDR3 is CASSLEMAANSPFHF.